The text below deals with one T cell receptor beta chain. The data were taken from a study of control samples from healthy donors and cancer patients. Germline V gene data show CDR1 as SGHRS and CDR2 as YFSETQ. CDR3 size: 16 residues. J gave up 2 bases and V 0 bases, and 6 bases lay outside the gene matches. Clones were sequenced by immunoSEQ multiplex PCR, and TCRdb holds only the in-frame ones, with some missing. The table records around 130,000 clones, roughly 86% of them present only once. The TCR was taken from a middle-aged man with head and neck cancer. Sequencing input: PBMCs. The chain combines TRBV5-1 with TRBJ2-5, with 8 bases matching TRBD1. The DNA of the CDR3 is TGCGCCAGCAGCTTGGGGACAGGGAGTTTGCAAGAGACCCAGTACTTC. Residues: CASSLGTGSLQETQYF.